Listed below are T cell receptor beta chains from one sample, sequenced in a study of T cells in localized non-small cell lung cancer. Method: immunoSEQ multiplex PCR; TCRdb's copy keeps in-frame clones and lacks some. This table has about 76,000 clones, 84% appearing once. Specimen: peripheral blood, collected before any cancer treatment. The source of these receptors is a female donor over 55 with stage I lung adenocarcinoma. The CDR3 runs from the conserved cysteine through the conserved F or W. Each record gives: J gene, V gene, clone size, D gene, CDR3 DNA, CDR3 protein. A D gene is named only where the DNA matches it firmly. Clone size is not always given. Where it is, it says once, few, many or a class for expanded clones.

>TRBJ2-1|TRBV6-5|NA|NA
TGTGCCAGCAGTTACTCGCGAGGACTTCAAGAGCAGTTCTTC
CASSYSRGLQEQFF
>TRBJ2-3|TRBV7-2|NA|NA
TGTGCCAGCAGCTTGCTACCAGATACGCAGTATTTT
CASSLLPDTQYF
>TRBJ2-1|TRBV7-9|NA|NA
TGTGCCAGCAGCTTAGCGGCTAGGGAGCAGTTCTTC
CASSLAAREQFF
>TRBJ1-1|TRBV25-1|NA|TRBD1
TGTGCCAGCAGTCGCGGCGACAGGGTTGCTTTCTTT
CASSRGDRVAFF
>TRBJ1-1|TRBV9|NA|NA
TGTGCCAGCAGCGTTTCAGGGGCCGGGAACACTGAAGCTTTCTTT
CASSVSGAGNTEAFF
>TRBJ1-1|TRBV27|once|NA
TGTGCCAGCAGTCCCCGGGGGCAGAACACTGAAGCTTTCTTT
CASSPRGQNTEAFF
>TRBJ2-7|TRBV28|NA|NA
TGTGCCAGCAGGGCAGGGCACGAGCAGTACTTC
CASRAGHEQYF
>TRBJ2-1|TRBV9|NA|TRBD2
TGTGCCAGCAGCGTAGGACTAGCGGGAGGTCTAGGGGCTGAGCAGTTCTTC
CASSVGLAGGLGAEQFF
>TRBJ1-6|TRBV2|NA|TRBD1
TGTGCCAGCCGGACAGGGACAACACCCCTCCACTTT
CASRTGTTPLHF
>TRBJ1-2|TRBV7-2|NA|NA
TGTGCCAGCAGCTCTGGGGGGCGCTATGGCTACACCTTC
CASSSGGRYGYTF
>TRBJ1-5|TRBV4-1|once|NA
TGCGCCAGCAGCCCCCAAGGGGCGGCCGGACTGAGCAATCAGCCCCAGCATTTT
CASSPQGAAGLSNQPQHF
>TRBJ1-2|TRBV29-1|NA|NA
TGCAGCGTTGCGGTAGGGGGCTATGGCTACACCTTC
CSVAVGGYGYTF
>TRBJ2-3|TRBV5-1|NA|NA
TGCGCCAGCAGCTTGAATAGGGGGGACACAGATACGCAGTATTTT
CASSLNRGDTDTQYF
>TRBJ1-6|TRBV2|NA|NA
TGTGCCAGCAGTGAACGGACAGCATATAATTCACCCCTCCACTTT
CASSERTAYNSPLHF
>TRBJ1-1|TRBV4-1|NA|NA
TGCGCCAGCAGCCTCCAGGAGGGGTACACTGAAGCTTTCTTT
CASSLQEGYTEAFF
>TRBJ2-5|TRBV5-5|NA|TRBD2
TGTGCCAGCAGCTCGGGGGGTTCGGAGGAGACCCAGTACTTC
CASSSGGSEETQYF
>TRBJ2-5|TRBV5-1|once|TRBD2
TGCGCCAGCAGCTTGGGGGTAGCGGGTGTCGAGACCCAGTACTTC
CASSLGVAGVETQYF
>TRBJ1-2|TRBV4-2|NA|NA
TGTGCCAGCAGCTTGTTTGATAGGCAGAACTATGGCTACACCTTC
CASSLFDRQNYGYTF
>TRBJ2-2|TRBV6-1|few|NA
TGTGCCAGCAGTGACGGCGGGGAGCTGTTTTTT
CASSDGGELFF
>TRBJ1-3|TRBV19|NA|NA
TGTGCCGGGCGACAGACGGCTGGCTCTGGAAACACCATATATTTT
CAGRQTAGSGNTIYF
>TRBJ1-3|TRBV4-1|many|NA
TGCGCCAGCAGCCAAGTCCGGGACTCTGGAAACACCATATATTTT
CASSQVRDSGNTIYF
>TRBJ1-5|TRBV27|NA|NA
TGTGCCAGCAGTTTACGTTCGGAGGGGTTCGATCAGCCCCAGCATTTT
CASSLRSEGFDQPQHF
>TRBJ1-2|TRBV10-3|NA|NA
TGTGCCATCAGTGCAGGCGGTCTCCCTACCCCCACATATGGCTACACCTTC
CAISAGGLPTPTYGYTF
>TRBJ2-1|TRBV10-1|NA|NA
TGCGCCAGCAGTGCACCAGCTGTAACGAACAATGAGCAGTTCTTC
CASSAPAVTNNEQFF
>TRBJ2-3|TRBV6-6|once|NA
TGTGCCAGCAGAGGGGAGACAGATACGCAGTATTTT
CASRGETDTQYF
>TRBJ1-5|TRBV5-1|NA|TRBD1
TGCGCCAGCAGCCCAACAGGGGATAGCAATCAGCCCCAGCATTTT
CASSPTGDSNQPQHF
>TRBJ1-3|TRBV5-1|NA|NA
TGCGCCAGCAGCTTGTCTCCGGGGGTGGATGGAAACACCATATATTTT
CASSLSPGVDGNTIYF
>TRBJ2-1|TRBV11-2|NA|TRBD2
TGTGCCAGCAGCTTAGGATCGTGGACTAGCGGGGGGTACAATGAGCAGTTCTTC
CASSLGSWTSGGYNEQFF
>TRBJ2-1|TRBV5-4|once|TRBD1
TGTGCCAGCAGCTTGGGGACAGGGTATGGCAATGAGCAGTTCTTC
CASSLGTGYGNEQFF
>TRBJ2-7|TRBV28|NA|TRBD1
TGTGCCAGCAGTTTGCCCTCAGGGGCCAGGGGGGAGCAGTACTTC
CASSLPSGARGEQYF
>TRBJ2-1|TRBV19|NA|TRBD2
TGTGCCAGTAGTCTAGATCGTGCGGGAGGGAATTTCAATGAGCAGTTCTTC
CASSLDRAGGNFNEQFF
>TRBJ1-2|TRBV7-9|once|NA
TGTGCCAGCAGCCACGTTGGACAGAATGGCTACACCTTC
CASSHVGQNGYTF
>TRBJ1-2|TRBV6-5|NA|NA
TGTGCCAGCTGTTTACGGGCAGGGAGTTATGGCTACACCTTC
CASCLRAGSYGYTF
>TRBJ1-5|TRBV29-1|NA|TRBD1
TGCAGCGTTGGGGACAGGGGTAATCAGCCCCAGCATTTT
CSVGDRGNQPQHF
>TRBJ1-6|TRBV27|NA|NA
TGTGCCAGCAGTGAACATGAGAATTCACCCCTCCACTTT
CASSEHENSPLHF
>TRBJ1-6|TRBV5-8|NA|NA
TGTGCCAGCAGCTTTCAGGGACCGGATTCACCCCTCCACTTT
CASSFQGPDSPLHF
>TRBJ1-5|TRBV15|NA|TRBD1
TGTGCCACCAGCATAGACACAGGGGGCGCGAATCAGCCCCAGCATTTT
CATSIDTGGANQPQHF
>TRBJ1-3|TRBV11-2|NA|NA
TGTGCCAGCAGCTTGGGCAGGGCGGTTGGAAACACCATATATTTT
CASSLGRAVGNTIYF
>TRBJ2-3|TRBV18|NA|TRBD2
TGTGCCAGCTCGCAGCCGGGACTAGCGGGGTCTAGCACAGATACGCAGTATTTT
CASSQPGLAGSSTDTQYF
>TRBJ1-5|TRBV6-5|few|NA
TGTGCCAGCAGACCCGGGATTTTGCAGCCCCAGCATTTT
CASRPGILQPQHF
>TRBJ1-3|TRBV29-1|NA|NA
TGCAGCGCCCCAACGGGAAACACCATATATTTT
CSAPTGNTIYF
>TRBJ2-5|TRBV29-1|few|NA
TGCAGCGTTGAAGACACGGCCCAAGAGACCCAGTACTTC
CSVEDTAQETQYF
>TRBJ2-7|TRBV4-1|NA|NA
TGCGCCAGCAGCCACCCCGGGACGCGCTCCTACGAGCAGTACTTC
CASSHPGTRSYEQYF
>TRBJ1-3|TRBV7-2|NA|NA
TGTGCCAGCAGCTTATACGGGGAAGTAGGAAACACCATATATTTT
CASSLYGEVGNTIYF
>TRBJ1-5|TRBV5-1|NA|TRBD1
TGCGCCAGCAGCCCCGGGACAGTTAGCAATCAGCCCCAGCATTTT
CASSPGTVSNQPQHF
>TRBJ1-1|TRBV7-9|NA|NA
TGTGCCAGCAGCGCGAGGGGCAGGGCCATGGGGAACACTGAAGCTTTCTTT
CASSARGRAMGNTEAFF
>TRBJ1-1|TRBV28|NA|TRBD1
TGTGCCAGCAGTTTATTCACAGGGGGGGGGATGAACACTGAAGCTTTCTTT
CASSLFTGGGMNTEAFF
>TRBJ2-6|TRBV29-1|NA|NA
TGCAGCGTTGTTTTGGAACGGACGTCCTCTGGGGCCAACGTCCTGACTTTC
CSVVLERTSSGANVLTF
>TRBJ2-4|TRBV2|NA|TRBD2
TGTGCCAGCAGAACGGGACTAGCGGGAGGGCCCAAAAACATTCAGTACTTC
CASRTGLAGGPKNIQYF